Listed below are T cell receptor beta chains from one sample, sequenced in a study of identical twins. TCRdb itself ran the 5' RACE reads through MiXCR, one entry per CDR3 protein. The data show over 600,000 distinct CDR3 sequences, about 20% seen once. The sample also formed part of further work on T cells expressing NK-cell markers.

Sequencing was performed on PBMCs. The receptors originated from a woman aged 18-29 years in good health. Both conserved end residues are part of each CDR3.

14,TRBJ2-3,TRBV27,CASSLSGARNTQYF
14,TRBJ1-5,TRBV7-9,CASSRDSLHQPQHF
11,TRBJ2-1,TRBV29-1,CSVAGSHEQFF
14,TRBJ1-2,TRBV6-5,CASGYRSQGSGYTF
14,TRBJ2-2,TRBV5-1,CASVFDRVNGELFF
18,TRBJ2-3,TRBV23-1,CASSQSPFTGVLGDTQYF
15,TRBJ2-7,TRBV20-1,CSARDIAGGTYEQYF
17,TRBJ2-4,TRBV4-1,CASSLAGGGEAKNIQYF
18,TRBJ2-7,TRBV6-1,CASRTRHLPPLGVYEQYF
15,TRBJ2-1,TRBV12-3/TRBV12-4,CASSLVGELIYEQFF
15,TRBJ2-5,TRBV25-1,CASSDRLAGEETQYF
15,TRBJ1-5,TRBV2,CASRKGDYSNQPQHF
15,TRBJ2-3,TRBV7-2,CASSQLDREADTQYF
13,TRBJ1-5,TRBV7-8,CASSLTPDQPQHF
17,TRBJ2-3,TRBV13,CASSVGLAEHGTDTQYF
10,TRBJ1-1,TRBV20-1,CSARRTEAFF
18,TRBJ2-3,TRBV11-2,CASSLVSSAGRPTDTQYF
12,TRBJ2-2,TRBV7-9,CAGSLEAGELFF
12,TRBJ2-2,TRBV12-3/TRBV12-4,CASTLRSGELFF
17,TRBJ2-3,TRBV7-9,CASSLRGSGGSTDTQYF
14,TRBJ2-3,TRBV29-1,CSVLEGGSTDTQYF
13,TRBJ2-5,TRBV5-1,CASSFSLSETQYF
13,TRBJ2-7,TRBV24-1,CATSGSHGGEQYF
14,TRBJ1-1,TRBV12-3/TRBV12-4,CASSLRIVNTEAFF
11,TRBJ1-1,TRBV29-1,CSVAGTAEAFF
12,TRBJ2-5,TRBV9,CASSVPRETQYF
14,TRBJ1-2,TRBV12-3/TRBV12-4,CASSSRDFLRGYTF
14,TRBJ2-1,TRBV27,CASRRQGTYNEQFF
13,TRBJ2-4,TRBV10-3,CAISGTTKNIQYF
11,TRBJ2-3,TRBV12-3/TRBV12-4,CASSWGDTQYF
14,TRBJ1-2,TRBV7-2,CASSQTVTHYGYTF
14,TRBJ2-7,TRBV9,CASSVAIGTYEQYF
14,TRBJ2-7,TRBV12-3/TRBV12-4,CASSRGERDYEQYF
13,TRBJ2-1,TRBV12-3/TRBV12-4,CASSTLAEGEQFF
15,TRBJ2-1,TRBV20-1,CSARDFGRPNNEQFF
14,TRBJ1-1,TRBV7-2,CASSLVGAGGEAFF
14,TRBJ1-1,TRBV3-1,CASSQEGEGTEAFF
17,TRBJ2-6,TRBV5-1,CASSLVPVGSGANVLTF
19,TRBJ2-6,TRBV9,CASSVGTHYDMSGANVLTF
15,TRBJ2-5,TRBV9,CASRRGEAEEETQYF
20,TRBJ2-3,TRBV6-5,CASSYRSSGLTRRETDTQYF
15,TRBJ2-5,TRBV7-9,CASSLALDREETQYF
13,TRBJ2-7,TRBV7-2,CASSLRGIVEQYF
13,TRBJ2-5,TRBV4-1,CASSQENQGTQYF
8,TRBJ1-2,TRBV29-1,CSVEEGIF
13,TRBJ2-3,TRBV12-3/TRBV12-4,CASSPLVSDTQYF
12,TRBJ2-3,TRBV10-3,CAISEGWDTQYF
13,TRBJ1-1,TRBV11-3,CASSLAAGAEAFF
14,TRBJ2-1,TRBV12-3/TRBV12-4,CASRGLAGYNEQFF
11,TRBJ2-1,TRBV20-1,CSASRSSEQFF
12,TRBJ2-7,TRBV9,CASSRVASEQYF